Shown below are 2 T cell receptor beta chains from a single sample sequenced in a study of T cell responses to AZD1222 COVID-19 vaccine. Measured with immunoSEQ multiplex PCR; TCRdb has only the in-frame clones, and not every one. This table has around 130,000 clones, about 90% appearing once. Sequenced material: peripheral blood, taken on day 0 of AZD1222 vaccination. These receptors all come from an adult in good health.

This clone was recorded a few times. The genes are TRBV7-9 and TRBJ1-1; 8 nucleotides line up with TRBD1. The CDR3 length is 12 residues. Germline CDR1 is SEHNR and CDR2 is FQNEAQ (reference sequence). V was clipped by 5 bases and J by 7 bases; unmatched bases: 3. The DNA of the CDR3 is TGTGCCAGCAGCCGAGGACAGGGTGAAGCTTTCTTT. Amino acids: CASSRGQGEAFF.

The V gene is TRBV28, the J gene TRBJ1-5, with D possibly being TRBD1 (5 bases). This CDR3 is built from 15 residues. V was pared by 6 bases and J by 5 bases, with 17 bases between. CDR1 is MDHEN and CDR2 is SYDVKM in the germline V gene. The CDR3 loop is CASRPWAGTDQPQHF. CDR3 sequence (DNA): TGTGCCAGCAGGCCTTGGGCAGGGACGGATCAGCCCCAGCATTTT. The full variable domain, its missing parts supplied by reference TRBV28 and TRBJ1-5, is DVKVTQSSRYLVKRTGEKVFLECVQDMDHENMFWYRQDPGLGLRLIYFSYDVKMKEKGDIPEGYSVSREKKERFSLILESASTNQTSMYLCASRPWAGTDQPQHFGDGTRLSIL.